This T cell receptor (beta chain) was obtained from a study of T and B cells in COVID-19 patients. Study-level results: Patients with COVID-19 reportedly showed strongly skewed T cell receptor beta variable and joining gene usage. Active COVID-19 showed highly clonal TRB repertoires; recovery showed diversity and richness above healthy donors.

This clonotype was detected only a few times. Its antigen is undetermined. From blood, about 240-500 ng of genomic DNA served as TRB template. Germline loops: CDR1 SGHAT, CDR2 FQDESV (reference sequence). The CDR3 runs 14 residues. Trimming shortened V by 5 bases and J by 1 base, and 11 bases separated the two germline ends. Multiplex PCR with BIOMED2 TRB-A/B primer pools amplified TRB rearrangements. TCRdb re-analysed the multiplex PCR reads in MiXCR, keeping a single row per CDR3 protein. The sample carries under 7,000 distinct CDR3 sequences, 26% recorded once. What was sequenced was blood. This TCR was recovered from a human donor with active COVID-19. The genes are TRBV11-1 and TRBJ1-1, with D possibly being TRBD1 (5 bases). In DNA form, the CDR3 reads TGTGCCAGCAGCCCGACGACAGCGAACACTGAAGCTTTCTTT. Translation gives CASSPTTANTEAFF.